This TCR beta chain was documented in a study of CD8+ T cells in alopecia areata (dated 2018 in TCRdb). At the level of the whole study: High-throughput TCRbeta sequencing was used to examine T cell clonal expansion in alopecia areata in both the C3H/HeJ mouse model and human patients. On the human side, TCRbeta sequencing was run on scalp tissue and on sorted CD4+ and CD8+ peripheral blood T cells from healthy controls and from alopecia areata patients with either patchy or totalis/universalis disease. Scalp clonality was compared across normal scalp (n=4), patchy alopecia areata scalp (n=8), and alopecia totalis/universalis scalp (n=8). The RNA source kit depended on sample type: the PAXgene miRNA kit for fixed scalp, the miRNeasy kit for PBMCs, and the RNeasy kit for mouse skin. immunoSEQ multiplex PCR using 35 Vbeta forward primers and 13 Jbeta reverse primers was used to amplify TCRbeta CDR3 regions. What the study reported, not specific to this receptor: Higher clonality and more expanded CD8+ clones were observed in lesional scalp than in normal scalp, particularly in alopecia totalis/universalis, a finding suggestive of antigenic drive. TCR sequences shared between patients were less clear than in mice, possibly partly because of HLA diversity in the patient population. Scalp TCR repertoire analysis is complicated because resident alphabeta T cells in normal human skin are also sequenced, whereas mouse skin is dominated by gammadelta T cells.

Receptor libraries were prepared by the immunoSEQ multiplex PCR assay. RNA was extracted from all samples and reverse transcribed into cDNA, which served as template for TCR sequencing. SuperScript III was used for first-strand cDNA synthesis, primed with a 2:1 mix of oligo-dT and random hexamers. Amplification bias was assessed with a synthetic immune receptor repertoire, and residual bias was removed computationally. Regarding the original processing steps: Raw reads were preprocessed to remove errors, and CDR3 was defined by IMGT conventions from the conserved cysteine to phenylalanine. Clonality was computed by normalizing Shannon entropy by log2 of the number of productive unique TCRs and subtracting the result from 1. CD4 or CD8 identity of scalp clones was inferred by cross-referencing scalp TCRbeta sequences with sorted blood CD4 and CD8 repertoires. In TCRdb, the immuneACCESS table is reduced to in-frame sequences with V and J assigned. These tables do not hold every clone; where another copy was compared, an unresolved V gene accounts for under half, and the others remain unexplained. The V and J calls and clone size were taken over from that table, and D and trimming were inferred from the DNA. A total of about 37,000 clones appear in this sample, nearly 55% of them only once. The ten biggest clones cover approximately 1.7% of the sample.

For several biomarker-study patients, CD4+ cells were further sorted into CD25+CD127- cells. From alopecia areata patients, peripheral blood was collected along with lesional scalp punch biopsies. PBMCs were isolated by density centrifugation and stained for CD3, CD4 and CD8, after which CD4+ and CD8+ T cells were sorted on a FACSAria. Untreated alopecia areata patients were recruited as part of a multicenter biomarker study. As regards this clone: The antigen it recognizes is unknown. Per-base qualities were not stored, and no clone one base away is much larger.

CDR1 and CDR2 were assigned from the germline V gene (reference sequence) as LNHDA and SQIVND. V loses 4 bases of germline sequence and J loses 4 bases, and the interval between the two ends is 12 bases. Including the terminal cysteine and phenylalanine, the CDR3 comprises 14 residues. CDR3 DNA only is kept here, 42 bases in frame from base 1. The rearranged segments are TRBV19 and TRBJ2-3, and perhaps TRBD2 as D gene, on 5 matching bases. The receptor was isolated from a human donor with alopecia areata. The sample was CD4+ Tregs sorted from blood. The CDR3 reads as follows: CASSSASSADTQYF. The nucleotide sequence reads TGTGCCAGTAGTAGTGCTAGCAGCGCAGATACGCAGTATTTT.